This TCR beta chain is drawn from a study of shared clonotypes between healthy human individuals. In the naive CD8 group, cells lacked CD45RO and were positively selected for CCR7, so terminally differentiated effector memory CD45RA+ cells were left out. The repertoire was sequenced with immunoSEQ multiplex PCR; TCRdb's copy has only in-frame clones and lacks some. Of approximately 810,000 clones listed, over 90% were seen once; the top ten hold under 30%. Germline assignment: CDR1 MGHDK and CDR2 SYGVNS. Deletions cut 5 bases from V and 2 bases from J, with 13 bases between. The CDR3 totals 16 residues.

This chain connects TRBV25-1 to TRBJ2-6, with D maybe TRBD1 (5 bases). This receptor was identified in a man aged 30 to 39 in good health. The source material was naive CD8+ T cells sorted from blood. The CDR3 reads CASSTGRHTGANVLTF. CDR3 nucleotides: TGTGCCAGCAGTACAGGACGGCACACTGGGGCCAACGTCCTGACTTTC.